This T cell receptor beta chain was identified during a study of blood T cell repertoires in COVID-19 (dated by TCRdb to 2020 to 2022). About the full investigation: The collaborator samples originated in the United States, Italy and Spain and spanned the acute and convalescent phases of COVID-19. The material from the prospective study consisted of cDNA or gDNA derived from T cells, B-cell-depleted T cells, or PBMCs. Deeply sampled blood TCRbeta repertoires from subjects exposed to, actively infected with, or recovered from COVID-19 were included in the dataset. The repertoires were released in a freely available public database meant as a resource for research on the immune response to SARS-CoV-2. Samples were obtained from the ongoing ImmuneRACE study (first 160 participants) and from about 1,300 subjects provided by 6 global collaborators. Nearly every sample came with metadata listing a de-identified subject ID, COVID-19 status, age in years and sex. Where available, HLA class I and class II types were taken from metadata supplied by the sample provider and were not determined by assay-based typing. What the study reported, not specific to this receptor: The quantity of clinical and demographic metadata differed by source and by participant and was supplied without curation.

In this sample, this clone turned up once. Its antigen is currently not known. No qualities accompany the bases; no much larger clone lies one base away. One collaborating source in Seattle enrolled patients while the patients were actively infected and followed the patients over time throughout the course of disease. Collaborating institutions collected whole blood in K2EDTA tubes following their own protocols. For TCRbeta analysis, collaborators shipped samples as frozen whole blood, isolated PBMCs, or DNA extracted from either of those sample types. From the cysteine up to the phenylalanine, the CDR3 has a length of 19 residues. The only DNA kept is the CDR3, 57 bases in frame from the first base. CDR1 and CDR2, looked up from the germline V gene, are SGHAT and FQNNGV. After removal of 2 bases from V and 6 bases from J, the junction retains 15 bases not matched to a gene. TCRbeta CDR3 regions were amplified from genomic DNA using the immunoSEQ Assay, a bias-controlled multiplex PCR. In the paper's pipeline: Nucleated cell counts per sample were estimated from amplification of reference gene primers within the assay. Sequence reads were collapsed and filtered to measure the absolute abundance of every unique TCRbeta CDR3 rearrangement. For each sample, productive Simpson clonality was calculated as the square root of Simpson's diversity index over productive rearrangements. As stored in TCRdb, this immuneACCESS dataset retains in-frame rearrangements with V and J assigned. A fraction of the clones does not appear; measured against another copy, unresolved V genes explain less than half of the discrepancy, and the remainder lacks a known reason. V, J and clone size were drawn from that table, and D and trimming were deduced from the DNA. The sample table contains 300,000 to 400,000 clones; only one count was recorded for roughly 90% of them. The top ten clonotypes cover less than 3.5% of the sample.

The chain is assembled from TRBV11-2 and TRBJ1-4; a stretch of 10 junction bases matches TRBD1. Sequencing used peripheral blood. The receptor was derived from a woman in her twenties or thirties with COVID-19, enrolled during active disease. The nucleotides are TGTGCCAGCAGCTTACGAGGGCGGTCGGGACAGGGGAAGGATGAAAAACTGTTTTTT. It is translated as CASSLRGRSGQGKDEKLFF.